This T cell receptor (beta chain) came from a study of shared clonotypes between healthy human individuals (TCRdb year 2020). Background on the whole study: The cohort included a few men and a couple of women between 18 and 49 years of age. To estimate repertoire size and how much clonotype sharing occurs between individuals, the study deeply sequenced the blood TCR repertoires of five healthy adults. Between about 0.8 and 8.9 billion PBMCs per donor were obtained by leukapheresis. Libraries were prepared and TCR repertoires were sequenced by different laboratories using diverse techniques, in order to increase sequencing depth and limit assay-specific biases. Here is what the overall study found, with its caveats: The genetic and exposure-history diversity represented was limited by the small number of donors. Only blood was sampled, and tissue TCR repertoires likely differ from those in blood. Based on pairwise subsampling, the degree of clonotype sharing among donors was expected to be affected by sequencing depth.

According to the germline V gene, CDR1 reads SGHTA and CDR2 reads FQGNSA. V is pared back by 0 bases and J by 13 bases, with 16 bases lying between the germline termini. Measured from the cysteine to the phenylalanine, the CDR3 is 14 residues long. The only DNA kept is the CDR3, 42 bases in frame from the first base. Healthy HIV-negative adults with no recently reported acute infections or vaccinations were included as donors. All donors were Caucasian adults living in Nashville, Tennessee, USA. For unsorted samples, 100 million or so PBMCs were counted, and genomic DNA was extracted using the QIAamp DNA Blood Mini kit. After blood collection by leukapheresis, PBMCs were isolated using Ficoll-Histopaque density gradient centrifugation and then cryopreserved in the vapor phase of liquid nitrogen. Regarding this clone: This clone's antigen is unknown. Base qualities are not provided; no much larger clone lies one nucleotide away.

Using the deep immunoSEQ assay, TCR CDR3 regions were amplified from genomic DNA by multiplex PCR. Genomic DNA extracted from each cell subset was distributed evenly over all wells of several immunoSEQ 96-well plates, and each plate served as one replicate. Each replicate PCR for unsorted PBMC received about 300 ng genomic DNA, equal to 30,000 to 35,000 T cell genomes. Unsorted PBMC genomic DNA was sequenced across ten immunoSEQ deep assay plates. Purified libraries were quantified with a Qubit 3.0 fluorometer, sized on a Bioanalyzer 2100, and re-quantified with the KAPA Library Quantification kit. Each immunoSEQ 96-well plate was sequenced on its own single-read 150-cycle Illumina NextSeq 550 flow cell. In the original analysis: Because the immunoSEQ output held only junctional sequences and lacked quality scores, the filtering could not match the filtering applied to full-length reads. To assign V/J genes and CDR3, sequences were annotated using PyIR, a Python wrapper for IgBLAST v1.9, with IMGT germline references. Any read was removed if the V/J assignment was weak (E-value above 1e-6), the CDR3 was missing, or the read contained stop codons, out-of-frame junctions, or ambiguous translated residues. A V3J clonotype was defined by an identical inferred V gene, J gene, and CDR3 amino acid sequence. Percentage overlap between repertoires was calculated by dividing the number of shared unique clonotypes by the size of the smaller repertoire. Three approaches were used to assess repertoire richness: RTK rarefaction, the Chao1 estimator, and Recon v2.1 estimates of unobserved clonotypes. The table comes from immuneACCESS by way of TCRdb, which keeps in-frame sequences with V and J called. Part of the clones is missing from these tables; in studies checked, under half for an unresolved V gene and the rest for unknown reasons. V, J and clone size derive from that table, while D and trimming were established from the DNA sequence. A total of under 600,000 clones appear in this sample, roughly 79% of them only once. The ten largest clones add up to approximately 12% of the sample.

The sample consisted of PBMCs. The rearranged segments are TRBV7-2 and TRBJ2-1; the D gene is perhaps TRBD2, on 7 matching bases. The clonotype was recovered from a woman aged 40 to 49 in good health. Some clones in this sample may be carry-over from other donors' samples. DNA sequence: TGTGCCAGCAGCTTAGCGGGGGGGGCGCCAAACCAGTTCTTC. Translated, it reads CASSLAGGAPNQFF.